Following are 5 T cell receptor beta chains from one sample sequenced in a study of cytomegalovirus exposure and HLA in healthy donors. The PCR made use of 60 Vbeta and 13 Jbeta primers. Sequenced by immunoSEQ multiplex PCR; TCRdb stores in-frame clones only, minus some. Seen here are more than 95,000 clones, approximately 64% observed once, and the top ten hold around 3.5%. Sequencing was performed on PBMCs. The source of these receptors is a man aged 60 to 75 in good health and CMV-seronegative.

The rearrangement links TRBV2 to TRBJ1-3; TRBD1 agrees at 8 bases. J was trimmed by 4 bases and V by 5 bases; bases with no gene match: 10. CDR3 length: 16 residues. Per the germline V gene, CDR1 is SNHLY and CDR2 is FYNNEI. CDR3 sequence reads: CASSISGTGGGNTIYF. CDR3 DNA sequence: TGTGCCAGCAGTATTTCCGGGACAGGTGGAGGAAACACCATATATTTT.

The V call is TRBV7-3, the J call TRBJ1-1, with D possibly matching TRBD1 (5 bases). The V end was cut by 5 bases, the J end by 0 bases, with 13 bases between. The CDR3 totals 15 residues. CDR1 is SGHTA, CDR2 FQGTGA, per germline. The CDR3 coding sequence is TGTGCCAGCAGCCCAGTGGGGGGTATGAACACTGAAGCTTTCTTT. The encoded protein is CASSPVGGMNTEAFF.

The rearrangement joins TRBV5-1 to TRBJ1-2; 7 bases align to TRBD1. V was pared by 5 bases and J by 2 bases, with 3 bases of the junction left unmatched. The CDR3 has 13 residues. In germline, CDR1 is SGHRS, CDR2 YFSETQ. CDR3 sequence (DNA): TGCGCCAGCAGGTTACAGGGGAACTATGGCTACACCTTC. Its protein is CASRLQGNYGYTF. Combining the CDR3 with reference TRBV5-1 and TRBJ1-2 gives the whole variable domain KAGVTQTPRYLIKTRGQQVTLSCSPISGHRSVSWYQQTPGQGLQFLFEYFSETQRNKGNFPGRFSGRQFSNSRSEMNVSTLELGDSALYLCASRLQGNYGYTFGSGTRLTVV.

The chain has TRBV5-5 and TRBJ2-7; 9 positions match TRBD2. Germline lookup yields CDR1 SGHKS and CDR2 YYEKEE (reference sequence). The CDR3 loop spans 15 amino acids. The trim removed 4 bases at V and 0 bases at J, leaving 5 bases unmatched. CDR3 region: CASSLLAGFSYEQYF. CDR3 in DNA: TGTGCCAGCAGCCTCCTAGCGGGATTCTCCTACGAGCAGTACTTC.

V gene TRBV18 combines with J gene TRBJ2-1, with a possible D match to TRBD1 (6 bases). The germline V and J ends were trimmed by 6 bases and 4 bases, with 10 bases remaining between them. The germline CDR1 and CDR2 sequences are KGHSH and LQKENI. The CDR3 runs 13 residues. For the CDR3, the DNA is TGTGCCAGCTCCCAAACAGGGTACAATGAGCAGTTCTTC. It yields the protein CASSQTGYNEQFF.